This T cell receptor beta chain is drawn from a study of resident and recirculating memory T cells in vitiligo. This clone showed up just a few times. Germline V gives CDR1 SGHNT, CDR2 YYREEE (reference sequence). This CDR3 has 16 amino acids. V lost 4 bases to trimming and J lost 8 bases; unmatched junction nucleotides: 12. Confetti depigmentation, marking active vitiligo, was absent in these patients. Some clones are missing from TCRdb's copy, which holds only in-frame ones; the method was immunoSEQ multiplex PCR. Of 39,000 or so clones in the sample, about nine tenths were seen once. The rearrangement joins TRBV5-4 to TRBJ1-6; the match to TRBD1 covers 7 bases. Sequencing was done on a sample of blood. The receptor comes from a male donor with vitiligo. CDR3 loop: CASSRSPGQSDSPLHF. DNA of the CDR3: TGTGCCAGCAGCCGTTCCCCGGGACAGAGCGATTCACCCCTCCACTTT. Complete variable domain (other parts from reference TRBV5-4 and TRBJ1-6): ETGVTQSPTHLIKTRGQQVTLRCSSQSGHNTVSWYQQALGQGPQFIFQYYREEENGRGNFPPRFSGLQFPNYSSELNVNALELDDSALYLCASSRSPGQSDSPLHFGNGTRLTVT.